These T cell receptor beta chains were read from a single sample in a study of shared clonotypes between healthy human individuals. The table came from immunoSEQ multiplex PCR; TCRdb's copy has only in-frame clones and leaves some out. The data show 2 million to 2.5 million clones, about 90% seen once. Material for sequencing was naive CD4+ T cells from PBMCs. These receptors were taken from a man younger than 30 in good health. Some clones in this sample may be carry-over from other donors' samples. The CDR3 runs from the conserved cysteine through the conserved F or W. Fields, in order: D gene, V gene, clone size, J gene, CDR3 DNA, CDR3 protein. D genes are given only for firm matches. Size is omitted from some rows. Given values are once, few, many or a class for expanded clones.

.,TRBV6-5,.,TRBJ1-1,TGTGCCAGCAACCTGAGGAGGGGAACGGACACTGAAGCTTTCTTT,CASNLRRGTDTEAFF
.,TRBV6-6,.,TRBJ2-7,TGTGCCAGCAGGACAAGTTACGAGCAGTACTTC,CASRTSYEQYF
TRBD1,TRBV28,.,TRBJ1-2,TGTGCCAGCGGACTACAGGGGGCATATGGCTACACCTTC,CASGLQGAYGYTF
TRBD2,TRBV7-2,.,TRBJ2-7,TGTGCCAGCAGCTTAGGACTAGCGGGAGCCCACGAGCAGTACTTC,CASSLGLAGAHEQYF
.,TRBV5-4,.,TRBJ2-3,TGTGCCAGCAGCCCGGGCAGGGCAGATACGCAGTATTTT,CASSPGRADTQYF
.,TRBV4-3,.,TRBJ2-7,TGCGCCAGCAGCCAAGACGTAGGACTCAACTCCTACGAGCAGTACTTC,CASSQDVGLNSYEQYF
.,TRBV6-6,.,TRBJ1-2,TGTGCCAGCAGTTACTCGAGAGGGGACTATGGCTACACCTTC,CASSYSRGDYGYTF
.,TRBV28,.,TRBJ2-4,TGTGCCAGCAGCCCCAGCAACATTCAGTACTTC,CASSPSNIQYF
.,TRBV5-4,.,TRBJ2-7,TGTGCCAGCAGCAGGGAGGGACAAAACTACGAGCAGTACTTC,CASSREGQNYEQYF
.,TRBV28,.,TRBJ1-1,TGTGCCAGCAGCCCCCCCCCGTACACTGAAGCTTTCTTT,CASSPPPYTEAFF
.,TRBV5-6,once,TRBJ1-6,TGTGCCAGCAGCTTGGTGCCATCAGGAACCAGCTCACCCCTCCACTTT,CASSLVPSGTSSPLHF
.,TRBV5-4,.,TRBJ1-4,TGTGCCAGCAGCCATTCACAGGGACCGAGGGAAAAACTGTTTTTT,CASSHSQGPREKLFF
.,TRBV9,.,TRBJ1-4,TGTGCCAGCAGCCCCCGAGGCAGGGGCCAGCATGAAAAACTGTTTTTT,CASSPRGRGQHEKLFF
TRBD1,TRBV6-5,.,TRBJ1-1,TGTGCCAGCAGTCGGGGACAGCCGAACACTGAAGCTTTCTTT,CASSRGQPNTEAFF
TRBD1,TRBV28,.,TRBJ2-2,TGTGCCAGCAGTGACAGGGCTGCCGGGGAGCTGTTTTTT,CASSDRAAGELFF
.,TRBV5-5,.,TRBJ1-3,TGTGCCAGCAGCTTGGGGGACAACTCTGGAAACACCATATATTTT,CASSLGDNSGNTIYF
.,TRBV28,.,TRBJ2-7,TGTGCCAGCAACTCCAGGGGCACAAAGGCCTACGAGCAGTACTTC,CASNSRGTKAYEQYF
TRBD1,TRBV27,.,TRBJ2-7,TGTGCCACCAGGGGACAGATCCCCTACGAGCAGTACTTC,CATRGQIPYEQYF
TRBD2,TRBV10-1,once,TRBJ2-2,TGCGCCAGCAGTTGGGGGGGTTCCACCGGGGAGCTGTTTTTT,CASSWGGSTGELFF
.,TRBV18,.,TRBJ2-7,TGTGCCAGCTCACCCCAGGGGACCTCCTACGAGCAGTACTTC,CASSPQGTSYEQYF
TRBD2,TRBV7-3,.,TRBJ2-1,TGTGCCAGCAGCTTCTTAGCGGGGCCTACTAACAATGAGCAGTTCTTC,CASSFLAGPTNNEQFF
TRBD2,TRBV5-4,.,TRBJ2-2,TGTGCCAGCAGCTTGCCGAGCGGGAGGAACACCGGGGAGCTGTTTTTT,CASSLPSGRNTGELFF
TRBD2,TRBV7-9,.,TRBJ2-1,TGTGCCAGCAGCCCGGAACCGGGACTAGCGGGGGATGAGCAGTTCTTC,CASSPEPGLAGDEQFF
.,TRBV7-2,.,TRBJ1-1,TGTGCCAGCAGCTTATTGGGGGGGAACACTGAAGCTTTCTTT,CASSLLGGNTEAFF
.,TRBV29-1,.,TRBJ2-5,TGCAGCGTTGCGGGCAGGGTAGCCCAAGAGACCCAGTACTTC,CSVAGRVAQETQYF
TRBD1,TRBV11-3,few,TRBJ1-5,TGTGCCAGCAGCCCTGAGGGACAGTTGGAGGATCAGCCCCAGCATTTT,CASSPEGQLEDQPQHF
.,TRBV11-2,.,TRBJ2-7,TGTGCCAGCAGCCTGGGACGCACGGACGAGCAGTACTTC,CASSLGRTDEQYF
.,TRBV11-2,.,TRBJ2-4,TGTGCCAGCAGCTTAGGGATTATCCTGGGTGGCAAAAACATTCAGTACTTC,CASSLGIILGGKNIQYF
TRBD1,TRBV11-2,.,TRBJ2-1,TGTGCCAGCAGCACGAGGGGTGCAGGGGGCAATGAGCAGTTCTTC,CASSTRGAGGNEQFF
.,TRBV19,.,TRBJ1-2,TGTGCCAGTAGCCCTCTAGGAGTCTATGGCTACACCTTC,CASSPLGVYGYTF
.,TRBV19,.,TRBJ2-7,TGTGCCAGTAAGGGTAGCGCTCCCTACGAGCAGTACTTC,CASKGSAPYEQYF
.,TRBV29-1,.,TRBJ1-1,TGCAGCGTTGAAGACAGGGGCAGGGGTGGGCCCTCTGAAGCTTTCTTT,CSVEDRGRGGPSEAFF
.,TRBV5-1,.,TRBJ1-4,TGCGCCAGCAGCTCCGGACAGAATGAAAAACTGTTTTTT,CASSSGQNEKLFF
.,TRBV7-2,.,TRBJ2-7,TGTGCCAGCAGCTTGGGACCTCCGCGCCTCTCCTACGAGCAGTATTTC,CASSLGPPRLSYEQYF
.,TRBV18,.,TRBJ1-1,TGTGCCAGCTCAGGCCTCGTGGGTGAAGCTTTCTTT,CASSGLVGEAFF
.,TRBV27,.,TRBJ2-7,TGTGCCAGCAGTTTGGCGGGCGCCTACGAGCAGTACTTC,CASSLAGAYEQYF
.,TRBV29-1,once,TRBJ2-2,TGCAGCGTTTCGACAGTTCCTACCGGGGAGCTGTTTTTT,CSVSTVPTGELFF
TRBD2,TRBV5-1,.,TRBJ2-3,TGCGCCAGCAGCTTCCTAGCGGGAGTTGGAGATACGCAGTATTTT,CASSFLAGVGDTQYF
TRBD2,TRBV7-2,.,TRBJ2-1,TGTGCCAGCAGCTTAGGTCGCCTAGCGGGAGTGGTTGAGCAGTTCTTC,CASSLGRLAGVVEQFF
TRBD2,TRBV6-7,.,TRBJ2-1,TGTGCCAGCAGTTACTCGACTAGCGGGAGCTCCTACAATGAGCAGTTCTTC,CASSYSTSGSSYNEQFF
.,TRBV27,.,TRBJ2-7,TGTGCCAGCAGTTTAGAAAGTCGCGTAACCTACGAGCAGTACTTC,CASSLESRVTYEQYF
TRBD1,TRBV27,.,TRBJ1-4,TGTGCCAGCAGTTCGGACAGGATGGTGGATGAAAAACTGTTTTTT,CASSSDRMVDEKLFF
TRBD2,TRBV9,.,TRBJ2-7,TGTGCCAGCAGCGTAGGGGGCCCGGGACTAGCGGGGATCGAGCAGTACTTC,CASSVGGPGLAGIEQYF
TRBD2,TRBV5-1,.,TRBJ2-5,TGCGCCAGCAGCTCGGGGACTAGCGGGAGTCGGCAGGAGACCCAGTACTTC,CASSSGTSGSRQETQYF
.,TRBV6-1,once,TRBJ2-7,TGTGCCAGCAGGAATAACCGGGACTACGAGCAGTACTTC,CASRNNRDYEQYF
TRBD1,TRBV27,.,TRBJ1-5,TGTGCCAGCAGTTTATATGGGACAGGCAATCAGCCCCAGCATTTT,CASSLYGTGNQPQHF
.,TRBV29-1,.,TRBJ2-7,TGCAGCGTTGACGGAGTTTACGAGCAGTACTTC,CSVDGVYEQYF
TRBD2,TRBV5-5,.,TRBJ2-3,TGTGCCAGCAGCCCCCGGGAGGCCCCCATCACAGATACGCAGTATTTT,CASSPREAPITDTQYF
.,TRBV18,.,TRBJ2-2,TGTGCCAGCTCAACCGGCGTAACCGGGGAGCTGTTTTTT,CASSTGVTGELFF
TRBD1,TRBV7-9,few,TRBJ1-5,TGTGCCAGCAGCTCACAGGGGGGCAATCAGCCCCAGCATTTT,CASSSQGGNQPQHF
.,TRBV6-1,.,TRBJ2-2,TGTGCCACCTTCCGTTCCTTAGGCACCGGGGAGCTGTTTTTT,CATFRSLGTGELFF
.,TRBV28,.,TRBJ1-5,TGTGCCAGCAACAGCAGGGCTCGCGGTCAGCCCCAGCATTTT,CASNSRARGQPQHF
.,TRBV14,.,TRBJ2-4,TGTGCCAGCAGCGCCAACAGAAACATTCAGTACTTC,CASSANRNIQYF
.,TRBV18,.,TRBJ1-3,TGTGCCAGCTCACCGGCCGGGGGCTCTGGAAACACCATATATTTT,CASSPAGGSGNTIYF